This TCR beta chain was documented in a study of T cell repertoires in cytomegalovirus infection. Using its own MiXCR run on the reads, TCRdb lists one record per CDR3 protein. The top ten clones hold about an eighth of a sample with approximately 910,000 distinct CDR3 sequences, about 33% of them seen once. Worth noting for this clonotype: Its antigen is unknown.

The material sequenced was cultured CD8+ T cells from PBMCs, taken from culture after CMV antigen stimulation. The receptor comes from a human donor in good health (CMV status not recorded). Some clones in this sample may be carry-over from other donors' samples.

CDR3 DNA sequence: TGTGCCAGCAGTCCGGGACAGGGCCCTGAAAAACTGTTTTTT. Translating gives CASSPGQGPEKLFF. This chain links TRBV12-3 or TRBV12-4 with TRBJ1-4; 9 bases are a match to TRBD1. The CDR3 runs 14 residues. With V trimmed by 5 bases and J by 7 bases, 5 bases remained unmatched.